The 30 T cell receptor beta chains listed next were all sequenced from one sample in a study of preoperative IRX-2 immunotherapy in early breast cancer. Treatment noted: preoperative locoregional IRX-2 cytokine immunotherapy. Assay: immunoSEQ multiplex PCR; the TCRdb copy retains only in-frame clones and omits some. This sample carries 35,000 to 45,000 clones, roughly 80% of them seen once, and the ten largest clones take more than 0.9%. This material consisted of tumor tissue, taken after IRX-2 immunotherapy. The receptors here all came from a human donor with breast cancer.

The chain carries TRBV28 and TRBJ2-7; D gene uncertain. The V gene lost 7 bases and the J gene lost 4 bases, with 14 bases spanning the gap. CDR3 length equals 13 residues. CDR1 is MDHEN, CDR2 SYDVKM, per germline. The CDR3 DNA follows: TGTGCCAGCACCTTGGGCGGCGCTTACGAGCAGTACTTC. Encoded protein: CASTLGGAYEQYF.

The chain recombines TRBV28 with TRBJ1-4; D call uncertain. V was cut by 2 bases and J by 0 bases, with 16 bases left in between. Germline V gene sequence: CDR1 MDHEN, CDR2 SYDVKM. This CDR3 spans 18 amino acids. The CDR3 is CASSLTHRLLTTNEKLFF. The CDR3 coding sequence is TGTGCCAGCAGTTTAACCCACAGACTACTAACAACTAATGAAAAACTGTTTTTT.

The chain links TRBV28 to TRBJ1-2, with D hard to call. V shed 6 bases and J shed 9 bases, with 20 bases lying between them. Germline V gene sequence: CDR1 MDHEN, CDR2 SYDVKM. The CDR3 spans 14 residues. The CDR3 region has the DNA TGTGCCAGCAGCACGTACGGGCGGGAGGTGAGCTACACCTTC. Translation: CASSTYGREVSYTF.

V is TRBV28 and J is TRBJ2-7; TRBD2 agrees at 9 bases. Germline CDR1 and CDR2: MDHEN and SYDVKM. The CDR3 sequence is 14 residues long. The V gene end was trimmed by 5 bases and the J gene end by 5 bases; junction bases not matched to a gene: 7. The CDR3 coding sequence is TGTGCCAGCAGTCTGATAGCGGGAGCCCACGAGCAGTACTTC. As protein: CASSLIAGAHEQYF. Using reference TRBV28 and TRBJ2-7 for the parts outside the CDR3, the full variable domain is DVKVTQSSRYLVKRTGEKVFLECVQDMDHENMFWYRQDPGLGLRLIYFSYDVKMKEKGDIPEGYSVSREKKERFSLILESASTNQTSMYLCASSLIAGAHEQYFGPGTRLTVT.

The V call is TRBV28, the J call TRBJ2-3; D is perhaps TRBD1 (5 bases). The CDR3 covers 12 residues. Germline V CDR1 and CDR2: MDHEN, SYDVKM. Trimming stripped 7 bases from V and 5 bases from J, with 10 bases between. This chain's CDR3 is CASTLGEDTQYF. The DNA of the CDR3 is TGTGCCAGCACCCTAGGGGAAGATACGCAGTATTTT.

The chain carries TRBV28 and TRBJ1-1; D gene unclear. CDR3 length: 14 amino acids. V lost 8 bases and J lost 6, with 19 bases in between. Germline-derived CDR1 and CDR2 are MDHEN and SYDVKM. The CDR3 DNA sequence: TGTGCCAGCGGTCTTACTAGGGTGTTCGCTGAAGCTTTCTTT. As protein: CASGLTRVFAEAFF.

The J gene is TRBJ1-1, the V gene TRBV1; the D call of TRBD1 is as the table states it, not checked on the DNA. TRBV1 is classified as a pseudogene. The CDR3 has 15 residues. The CDR3 protein is CASSQRTPLNTEAFF. The CDR3 DNA is TGCGCCAGCAGCCAACGTACACCGCTGAACACTGAAGCTTTCTTT.

The V call is TRBV28, the J call TRBJ2-5; no firm D call. V was cut by 8 bases and J by 5 bases, with 12 bases left in between. The CDR3 has 12 amino acids. Looked up from germline, CDR1 is MDHEN and CDR2 is SYDVKM. CDR3 bases: TGTGCCAGCGTCTCGCGCCTGGAGACCCAGTACTTC. This codes for CASVSRLETQYF. The whole variable domain, remainder taken from reference TRBV28 and TRBJ2-5, is DVKVTQSSRYLVKRTGEKVFLECVQDMDHENMFWYRQDPGLGLRLIYFSYDVKMKEKGDIPEGYSVSREKKERFSLILESASTNQTSMYLCASVSRLETQYFGPGTRLLVL.

This clone came up once. This chain joins TRBV12-5 and TRBJ2-5; 10 positions match TRBD1. From germline, CDR1 is LGHNT and CDR2 FRNRAP. The CDR3 covers 15 residues. J lost 5 bases, V lost 5 bases, and 8 bases had no gene match. The DNA for the CDR3 is TGTGCTAGTGGTGGTGACAGGGGGCGAGGTGAGACCCAGTACTTC. Translated: CASGGDRGRGETQYF.

V usage is TRBV19 and J usage is TRBJ2-2; D is possibly TRBD1 or TRBD2 (6 bases each). This CDR3 has 16 amino acids. From germline, CDR1 is LNHDA and CDR2 SQIVND (reference sequence). Trimming removed 7 bases at V and 0 bases at J, with 15 bases between. The DNA for the CDR3 is TGTGCCAGTACTAGGGGGGTGACCACGAACACCGGGGAGCTGTTTTTT. It specifies CASTRGVTTNTGELFF.

This rearrangement joins TRBV5-1 to TRBJ1-2; perhaps TRBD1 as D (5 bases). CDR1 and CDR2 (germline): SGHRS, YFSETQ. The CDR3 covers 14 residues. Trimming took off 0 bases at V and 6 bases at J, with 12 bases between the two ends. Here the CDR3 DNA reads TGCGCCAGCAGCTTGGCTTTAGGGGAAGATGGCTACACCTTC. As protein: CASSLALGEDGYTF.

DNA of the CDR3: TGCGCCAGCAGCTTGGCCGGGGCCCCTCCGGCGAACACTGAAGCTTTCTTT. This translates into CASSLAGAPPANTEAFF. The chain combines TRBV5-1 with TRBJ1-1, with D possibly TRBD1 on 5 matching bases. The CDR3 contains 17 residues. Looked up from germline, CDR1 is SGHRS and CDR2 is YFSETQ. The V end was cut by 0 bases, the J end by 1 base, with 16 bases between. Looking up the rest from reference TRBV5-1 and TRBJ1-1 gives the full variable domain: KAGVTQTPRYLIKTRGQQVTLSCSPISGHRSVSWYQQTPGQGLQFLFEYFSETQRNKGNFPGRFSGRQFSNSRSEMNVSTLELGDSALYLCASSLAGAPPANTEAFFGQGTRLTVV.

In DNA, the CDR3 is TGTGCCAGCAGCGGGGGGGTTAGCACAGATACGCAGTATTTT. Translation: CASSGGVSTDTQYF. The rearrangement joins TRBV6-4 to TRBJ2-3; TRBD2 matches at 8 bases. V lost 6 bases and J lost 0; bases outside the gene matches: 2. This CDR3 region has 14 residues. The germline gives CDR1 MRHNA, CDR2 SNTAGT.

This chain connects TRBV18 to TRBJ1-4; perhaps TRBD1 as D (6 bases). Germline assignment: CDR1 KGHSH and CDR2 LQKENI. The length of the CDR3 is 17 residues. V was cut by 1 base and J by 4 bases, with 16 bases left in between. The CDR3 here is CASSPLPPTGLNEKLFF. The CDR3, as DNA: TGTGCCAGCTCACCACTACCCCCGACAGGACTTAATGAAAAACTGTTTTTT.

This rearrangement joins TRBV18 to TRBJ2-5; D gene ambiguous. The CDR3 has 14 residues. Per germline, CDR1 KGHSH and CDR2 LQKENI. The ends were cut back, 1 base at V and 1 base at J, with 7 bases in the middle. The chain's CDR3 is CASSPQDAQETQYF. The DNA for the CDR3 is TGTGCCAGCTCACCACAGGACGCCCAAGAGACCCAGTACTTC.

The rearrangement joins TRBV2 to TRBJ2-7, with TRBD2 matching over 7 bases. This CDR3 spans 14 amino acids. Germline CDR1 reads SNHLY; CDR2 reads FYNNEI. After removal of 5 bases from V and 0 bases from J, the junction contained 4 bases not matched to a gene. The CDR3 sequence: CASSLAGSSYEQYF. The CDR3, as DNA: TGTGCCAGCAGTTTAGCGGGCAGCTCCTACGAGCAGTACTTC. Combining the CDR3 with reference TRBV2 and TRBJ2-7 gives the whole variable domain EPEVTQTPSHQVTQMGQEVILRCVPISNHLYFYWYRQILGQKVEFLVSFYNNEISEKSEIFDDQFSVERPDGSNFTLKIRSTKLEDSAMYFCASSLAGSSYEQYFGPGTRLTVT.

The rearrangement joins TRBV11-3 to TRBJ2-5; tentatively, D is TRBD2 (5 bases). V dropped 4 bases and J dropped 4 bases, with 16 bases sitting between them. CDR1 and CDR2 from the germline V gene are SGHNT and YENEEA. This CDR3 has 15 residues. The CDR3 nucleotides read TGTGCCAGCAGCTCGACTACCCGGGTCGTAGAGACCCAGTACTTC. It encodes CASSSTTRVVETQYF.

The rearrangement links TRBV19 to TRBJ2-7; tentative D call: TRBD1 (6 bases). Per the germline V gene, CDR1 is LNHDA and CDR2 is SQIVND (reference sequence). The CDR3 totals 14 residues. The ends were cut back, 9 bases at V and 5 bases at J, with 20 bases in the middle. The DNA for the CDR3 is TGTGCCAGCCGCCCGTATTCACAGGGCGACGAGCAGTACTTC. Translation: CASRPYSQGDEQYF.

This clone was counted a few times. Sequence at one end of the junction differs from germline and may be a read error. The chain links TRBV12-5 to TRBJ1-3; D is uncertain. In germline, CDR1 is LGHNT, CDR2 FRNRAP. This CDR3 region has 15 residues. CDR3 region: CASGLVEFSGNTIYF. The DNA of the CDR3 is TGTGCTAGTGGTCTGGTGGAATTTTCTGGAAACACCATATATTTT.

The V gene is TRBV5-1, the J gene TRBJ1-3; 10 bases line up with TRBD1. Germline V CDR1 and CDR2: SGHRS, YFSETQ. The CDR3 contains 16 residues. With V trimmed by 4 bases and J by 4 bases, 8 bases remained unmatched. This CDR3 is CASSPAGTGVGNTIYF. As DNA, the CDR3 is TGCGCCAGCAGCCCTGCCGGGACAGGGGTAGGAAACACCATATATTTT.

A remark on this clone: One junction end disagrees with the germline gene, perhaps due to a read error. The chain combines TRBV6-4 with TRBJ1-3; D gene ambiguous. Germline V gives CDR1 MRHNA, CDR2 SNTAGT. CDR3 length: 17 amino acids. The DNA for the CDR3 is TGTGCCAGCAGTTACTCGAGGGTGTCTCTACCTGGAAACACCATATATTTT. Protein: CASSYSRVSLPGNTIYF.

This clone was detected a few times. This rearrangement joins TRBV28 to TRBJ2-7; 9 bases match TRBD1. V gave up 6 bases and J gave up 4 bases; unmatched junction bases: 10. This CDR3 is built from 15 residues. The germline CDR1 and CDR2 sequences are MDHEN and SYDVKM. CDR3 sequence: CASRGPQGAGYEQYF. As DNA, the CDR3 is TGTGCCAGCAGGGGACCACAGGGGGCCGGATACGAGCAGTACTTC.

The chain carries TRBV28 and TRBJ1-3, with a weak D call TRBD1 (5 bases). Germline loops: CDR1 MDHEN, CDR2 SYDVKM. This CDR3 spans 14 amino acids. Trimming took 7 bases from V and 4 from J, leaving 14 bases between them. This CDR3 is CASTDTGIGNTIYF. The CDR3 DNA reads as TGTGCCAGCACGGACACGGGGATCGGAAACACCATATATTTT.

On this clone: One junction end does not reproduce the germline sequence, and a read error may be involved. CDR3 region: CAISSGGTDTQYF. DNA for the CDR3: TGTGCCATCAGTTCAGGGGGCACAGATACGCAGTATTTT. The J gene is TRBJ2-3, the V gene TRBV6-8, with D maybe TRBD1 (6 bases). This CDR3 contains 13 residues. The germline V gene has CDR1 MNHGY and CDR2 SAAAGT.

The rearrangement uses TRBV7-4 and TRBJ2-1; 9 bases map to TRBD1. The J segment lost 7 bases and the V segment lost 5 bases, leaving 6 bases of the junction unmatched. The length of the CDR3 is 14 residues. Germline V lookup: CDR1 SGHVT, CDR2 SQSDAQ. CDR3 sequence (DNA): TGTGCCAGCAGCATGCCGGGACAGGGAAATGAGCAGTTCTTC. As protein: CASSMPGQGNEQFF. The whole variable domain, remainder taken from reference TRBV7-4 and TRBJ2-1, is GAGVSQSPRYKVAKRGRDVALRCDSISGHVTLYWYRQTLGQGSEVLTYSQSDAQRDKSGRPSGRFSAERPERSVSTLKIQRTEQGDSAVYLCASSMPGQGNEQFFGPGTRLTVL.

This rearrangement joins TRBV29-1 to TRBJ2-4, with D possibly matching TRBD1 (5 bases). This CDR3 spans 13 amino acids. The germline V gene has CDR1 SQVTM and CDR2 ANQGSEA. V dropped 6 bases and J dropped 0 bases, with 9 bases sitting between them. CDR3 nucleotides: TGCAGCGTGGAACAGGAAGCCAAAAACATTCAGTACTTC. This sequence encodes CSVEQEAKNIQYF.

This clone was found a few times. The chain joins TRBV11-3 to TRBJ1-1; maybe TRBD1 (6 bases). Looked up from germline, CDR1 is SGHNT and CDR2 is YENEEA. V dropped 0 bases and J dropped 2 bases, with 13 bases sitting between them. This CDR3 has 16 amino acids. The CDR3 DNA reads TGTGCCAGCAGCTTAGATGCAGGGGTCAGTAACACTGAAGCTTTCTTT. Translated, it gives CASSLDAGVSNTEAFF.

V usage is TRBV10-2 and J usage is TRBJ1-4; 8 nucleotides match TRBD1. This CDR3 has 12 residues. Trimming took 10 bases from V and 8 from J; bases not matched to a gene: 6. Germline assignment: CDR1 WSHSY and CDR2 SAAADI. CDR3 amino acids: CATGQGREKLFF. In DNA, the CDR3 is TGCGCCACAGGACAGGGTAGGGAAAAACTGTTTTTT.

The rearrangement links TRBV18 to TRBJ1-3, with TRBD1 as a possible D gene (6 bases). The CDR3 contains 17 residues. Trimming left V 1 base short and J 1 base short, with 14 bases between. CDR1 and CDR2 from the germline V gene are KGHSH and LQKENI. This chain's CDR3 is CASSPLPGALSGNTIYF. The CDR3 DNA reads TGTGCCAGCTCACCACTGCCAGGGGCCCTTTCTGGAAACACCATATATTTT.

This chain joins TRBV25-1 and TRBJ1-6; 8 nucleotides match TRBD1. This CDR3 has 16 residues. V lost 9 bases, J lost 5 bases, and 12 bases stayed unmatched. Germline loops: CDR1 MGHDK, CDR2 SYGVNS. The CDR3 nucleotides are TGTGCCAGTCAGGGGGCGCGGATGGGAGATAATTCACCCCTCCACTTT. Its protein is CASQGARMGDNSPLHF.